The 10 T cell receptor beta chains below come from one sample, sequenced in a study of beta chain features in type 1 diabetes. The isolated RNA, all of it, was reverse transcribed, so expressed TCRB transcripts were what got sequenced. Profiled with immunoSEQ multiplex PCR; TCRdb holds only in-frame clones, not every one. The top ten hold approximately 0.02% of the sample, which has 350,000 to 400,000 clones, about 15% seen once. What was sequenced was naive CD4+ T cells from blood. All receptors come from a woman younger than 35 in good health.

This clone was seen more than once but under ten times. The rearrangement joins TRBV7-9 to TRBJ2-7; 7 bases line up with TRBD2. Germline CDR1 SEHNR, CDR2 FQNEAQ (reference sequence). The CDR3 is made up of 15 amino acids. V dropped 4 bases and J dropped 6; count of bases not matched to a gene: 12. In DNA form, the CDR3 reads TGTGCCAGCAGCTCTCCCGCCGGTAGACTAGCCGAGCAGTACTTC. The encoded protein is CASSSPAGRLAEQYF.

The genes are TRBV5-8 and TRBJ2-5, with 8 bases lining up with TRBD1. CDR3 length: 15 amino acids. The germline CDR1 and CDR2 sequences are SGHTS and YDEGEE. Unmatched junction bases numbered 10, after V lost 4 bases and J lost 5 bases. CDR3 region: CASSQGQEPGETQYF. CDR3 coding DNA: TGTGCCAGCAGCCAGGGACAGGAGCCTGGGGAGACCCAGTACTTC. The full variable domain, rest sourced from reference TRBV5-8 and TRBJ2-5, is EAGVTQSPTHLIKTRGQQATLRCSPISGHTSVYWYQQALGLGLQFLLWYDEGEERNRGNFPPRFSGRQFPNYSSELNVNALELEDSALYLCASSQGQEPGETQYFGPGTRLLVL.

This clone was found a few times. This specimen includes other DNA sequences encoding the same CDR3. The rearrangement joins TRBV5-1 to TRBJ2-7; unclear D gene. Trimming left V 0 bases short and J 3 bases short, with 7 bases between. CDR3 length: 13 residues. Per the germline V gene, CDR1 is SGHRS and CDR2 is YFSETQ. CDR3 nucleotides: TGCGCCAGCAGCTTGGGCCAGAACTACGAGCAGTACTTC. Translation gives CASSLGQNYEQYF.

The CDR3 protein is CASSPNEVEQYF. In DNA, the CDR3 is TGTGCCAGCAGTCCCAACGAGGTCGAGCAGTACTTC. The chain employs TRBV28 and TRBJ2-7; no definite D call. Looked up from germline, CDR1 is MDHEN and CDR2 is SYDVKM. Trimming stripped 5 bases from V and 6 bases from J, with 11 bases between. The CDR3 is made up of 12 amino acids.

This chain links TRBV27 with TRBJ1-4; 8 bases fit TRBD1. The trim removed 4 bases at V and 6 bases at J, leaving 7 bases unmatched. Germline CDR1 is MNHEY and CDR2 is SMNVEV (reference sequence). The length of the CDR3 is 15 residues. The CDR3 loop is CASSSQGAGDEKLFF. CDR3 DNA sequence: TGTGCCAGCAGTTCTCAGGGGGCCGGCGATGAAAAACTGTTTTTT.

The V call is TRBV5-4, the J call TRBJ2-7, with 7 bases lining up with TRBD2. Germline-derived CDR1 and CDR2 are SGHNT and YYREEE (reference sequence). CDR3 length: 15 amino acids. Trimming removed 4 bases from V and 2 bases from J; junction bases left unmatched: 9. CDR3 coding DNA: TGTGCCAGCAGCCGGGGAGGGGATGTAACCTACGAGCAGTACTTC. Its translation is CASSRGGDVTYEQYF. The variable domain in full, with the rest retrieved from reference TRBV5-4 and TRBJ2-7, is ETGVTQSPTHLIKTRGQQVTLRCSSQSGHNTVSWYQQALGQGPQFIFQYYREEENGRGNFPPRFSGLQFPNYSSELNVNALELDDSALYLCASSRGGDVTYEQYFGPGTRLTVT.

A few counts support this clone. The rearrangement uses TRBV18 and TRBJ2-1, with D possibly matching TRBD1 (5 bases). Germline CDR1 reads KGHSH; CDR2 reads LQKENI. The CDR3 sequence is 14 residues long. V lost 3 bases and J 5 bases, leaving 11 bases between the germline ends. CDR3: CASSPSSRDNEQFF. As DNA, the CDR3 is TGTGCCAGCTCACCGAGCAGCAGGGACAATGAGCAGTTCTTC.

The sample holds a few counts of this clone. The rearrangement joins TRBV5-1 to TRBJ2-1; TRBD2 is a possible D gene (5 bases). Germline V gives CDR1 SGHRS, CDR2 YFSETQ. V lost 4 bases and J lost 0, with 11 bases in between. This CDR3 comprises 15 residues. The CDR3: CASSVRLSSYNEQFF. For the CDR3, the DNA is TGCGCCAGCAGCGTTCGACTAAGCTCCTACAATGAGCAGTTCTTC.

The genes are TRBV27 and TRBJ2-7, with 7 positions matching TRBD2. The CDR3 has 13 amino acids. Germline V CDR1 and CDR2: MNHEY, SMNVEV (reference sequence). V trimming: 6 bases; J trimming: 0 bases; junction bases outside the gene matches: 2. The CDR3 DNA sequence: TGTGCCAGCAGGGGCGGGAGCTCCTACGAGCAGTACTTC. Its translation: CASRGGSSYEQYF.

This clone has only a few counts. The J gene is TRBJ1-5, the V gene TRBV5-1; D possibly corresponds to TRBD1 (6 bases). Germline values: CDR1 SGHRS, CDR2 YFSETQ. V lost 4 bases to trimming and J lost 3 bases, with 11 bases between them. This CDR3 has 14 amino acids. The CDR3 DNA is TGCGCCAGCAGCGCAGGACAGAACAATCAGCCCCAGCATTTT. This sequence encodes CASSAGQNNQPQHF.